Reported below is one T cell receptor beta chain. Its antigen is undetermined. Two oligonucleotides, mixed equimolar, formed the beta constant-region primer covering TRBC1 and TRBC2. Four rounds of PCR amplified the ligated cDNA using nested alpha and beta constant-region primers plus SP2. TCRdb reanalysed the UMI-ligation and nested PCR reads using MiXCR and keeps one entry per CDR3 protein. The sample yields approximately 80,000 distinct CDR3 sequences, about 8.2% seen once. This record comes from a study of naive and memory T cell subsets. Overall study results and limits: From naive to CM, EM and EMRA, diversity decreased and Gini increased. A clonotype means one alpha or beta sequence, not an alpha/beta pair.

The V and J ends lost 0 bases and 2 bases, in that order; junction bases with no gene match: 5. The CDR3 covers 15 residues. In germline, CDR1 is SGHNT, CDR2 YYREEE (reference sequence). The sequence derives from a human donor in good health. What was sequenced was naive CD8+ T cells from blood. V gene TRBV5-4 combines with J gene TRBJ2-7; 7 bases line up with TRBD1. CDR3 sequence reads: CASSLAGTETYEQYF. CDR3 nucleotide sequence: TGTGCCAGCAGCTTGGCCGGGACAGAGACCTACGAGCAGTACTTC.